This TCR beta chain was observed in a study of T cell repertoires in cytomegalovirus infection. Turning to the study itself: From public TCR beta signatures came an indication of both CMV infection and matching HLA type.

With 0 bases removed from V and 1 base from J, the gap between germline ends came to 12 bases. Germline V CDR1 and CDR2: SGHTA, FQGNSA. The CDR3 runs to 16 residues. Using its own MiXCR run on the reads, TCRdb lists one record per CDR3 protein. The table shows about 100,000 distinct CDR3 sequences, with around 22% occurring only once. At least ten counts were recorded for this clonotype. Its antigen is as yet unknown. Study-level findings and limits: CMV-specific TCR beta clonotypes restricted by HLA-C dominated the ex vivo response. Individuals carrying CMV plus the relevant HLA were identified by cumulative frequency of public TCR beta families.

V usage is TRBV7-2 and J usage is TRBJ1-1, with D hard to call. What was sequenced was CD8+ T cells from PBMCs. This sequence originates from a human donor in good health (CMV status not recorded). Some clones in this sample may be carry-over from other donors' samples. In DNA, the CDR3 is TGTGCCAGCAGCTTAGCGCTAATGGGCCCGAACACTGAAGCTTTCTTT. This sequence encodes CASSLALMGPNTEAFF.